This T cell receptor beta chain is from a study of control samples from healthy donors and cancer patients. Generated by immunoSEQ multiplex PCR, the TCRdb table keeps only in-frame clones and is missing some. Of about 94,000 clones in the sample, about nine tenths were seen once. The junction had 6 bases not matched to a gene; V was cut back by 0 bases and J by 5 bases. This CDR3 has 16 residues. Germline CDR1 and CDR2: LNHNV and YYDKDF (reference sequence). The chain has TRBV15 and TRBJ2-5; the match to TRBD2 covers 10 bases. The sequencing input was blood. This receptor was obtained from a woman younger than 30 in good health. DNA of the CDR3: TGTGCCACCAGCAGAGATCGGAGCGGGGGGGCGGAGACCCAGTACTTC. Protein: CATSRDRSGGAETQYF. The full variable domain, rest sourced from reference TRBV15 and TRBJ2-5, is DAMVIQNPRYQVTQFGKPVTLSCSQTLNHNVMYWYQQKSSQAPKLLFHYYDKDFNNEADTPDNFQSRRPNTSFCFLDIRSPGLGDTAMYLCATSRDRSGGAETQYFGPGTRLLVL.